The next 10 T cell receptor beta chains were all read from a single sample in a study of blood T cells in healthy people across ages. A second about 7 to 11 cycle PCR used barcoded and J-beta primers. TCRdb reprocessed the 5' RACE reads via MiXCR and lists one record per CDR3 protein. This sample has 700,000 to 800,000 distinct CDR3 sequences, with approximately 39% found just once. The sample comprised blood. These receptors were taken from a woman aged 55 to 70 in good health.

The rearrangement joins TRBV29-1 to TRBJ2-4, with 7 bases aligning to TRBD2. The CDR3 has 13 amino acids. J lost 7 bases, V lost 4 bases, and 7 bases had no gene match. Germline assignment: CDR1 SQVTM and CDR2 ANQGSEA. CDR3 sequence: CSVGGGTVNIQYF. CDR3 sequence (DNA): TGCAGCGTTGGGGGGGGTACGGTCAACATTCAGTACTTC.

The J gene is TRBJ2-1, the V gene TRBV28, with 8 nucleotides matching TRBD1. Germline CDR1 is MDHEN and CDR2 is SYDVKM. The CDR3 length is 14 residues. J lost 10 bases, V lost 2 bases, and 7 bases had no gene match. CDR3 sequence: CASSLQGAADEQFF. The CDR3 coding sequence is TGTGCCAGCAGTTTACAGGGGGCTGCCGACGAGCAGTTCTTC.

The chain employs TRBV10-1 and TRBJ1-1, with D unclear. The germline CDR1 and CDR2 sequences are WNHNN and SYGVQD (reference sequence). CDR3 length equals 15 residues. The germline V and J ends were trimmed by 6 bases and 0 bases, with 14 bases remaining between them. As DNA, the CDR3 is TGCGCCAGCAGAGCCGCGGACGGGGTGAACACTGAAGCTTTCTTT. Protein product: CASRAADGVNTEAFF.

V is TRBV7-3 and J is TRBJ1-2; D unresolved. The CDR3 loop spans 15 amino acids. With 4 bases removed from V and 2 bases from J, the gap between germline ends came to 14 bases. From germline, CDR1 is SGHTA and CDR2 FQGTGA. CDR3 residues: CASSSGYRTNYGYTF. Here the CDR3 DNA reads TGTGCCAGCAGCTCCGGATATCGGACCAACTATGGCTACACCTTC. The full variable domain, its missing parts supplied by reference TRBV7-3 and TRBJ1-2, is GAGVSQTPSNKVTEKGKYVELRCDPISGHTALYWYRQSLGQGPEFLIYFQGTGAADDSGLPNDRFFAVRPEGSVSTLKIQRTERGDSAVYLCASSSGYRTNYGYTFGSGTRLTVV.

This clonotype was recorded a few times. The chain carries TRBV21-1 and TRBJ2-3; the table's D call, TRBD2, has no DNA check behind it. TRBV21-1 corresponds to a pseudogene. The CDR3 is 17 amino acids. In DNA, the CDR3 is TGTGCCAGCAGCACCGGGACTAGCGGTTTCACTTCAGATACGCAGTATTTT. Protein sequence: CASSTGTSGFTSDTQYF.

This clonotype was counted a few times. V and J are TRBV20-1 and TRBJ2-1; TRBD1 is a possible D gene (5 bases). Germline-derived CDR1 and CDR2 are DFQATT and SNEGSKA (reference sequence). Deletions cut 3 bases from V and 1 base from J, with 13 bases between. This CDR3 is built from 15 residues. The CDR3 sequence: CSASRAKGSYNEQFF. The CDR3 DNA sequence: TGCAGTGCTAGTCGCGCCAAGGGGTCCTACAATGAGCAGTTCTTC.

Points on this clonotype: Sequence at one end of the junction differs from germline and may be a read error. The chain links TRBV12-3 or TRBV12-4 to TRBJ2-1; 9 nucleotides agree with TRBD2. This CDR3 region has 14 residues. The CDR3 reads CTSSLGTSTNEQFF. In DNA, the CDR3 is TGTACCAGCAGTTTGGGGACTAGCACCAATGAGCAGTTCTTC.

The chain links TRBV27 to TRBJ1-2; D is uncertain. There are 13 residues in the CDR3. Germline CDR1 is MNHEY and CDR2 is SMNVEV (reference sequence). Trimming cost V 2 bases and J 4 bases, with 8 bases left between them. Here the CDR3 reads CASSLSDGYGYTF. CDR3 nucleotides: TGTGCCAGCAGTTTAAGCGATGGCTATGGCTACACCTTC.

CDR3 DNA sequence: TGTGCCAGCAGTACGGGACAGGTTGCCTACGAGCAGTACTTC. Translation: CASSTGQVAYEQYF. The rearrangement uses TRBV28 and TRBJ2-7; 8 bases agree with TRBD1. The CDR3 is made up of 14 amino acids. Germline lookup yields CDR1 MDHEN and CDR2 SYDVKM. The trim removed 5 bases at V and 2 bases at J, leaving 5 bases unmatched.

V and J are TRBV5-1 and TRBJ2-5; 13 bases are a match to TRBD2. J lost 5 bases, V lost 5 bases, and 3 bases had no gene match. The germline gives CDR1 SGHRS, CDR2 YFSETQ. This CDR3 comprises 14 residues. The CDR3 sequence is CASRLAGGPETQYF. CDR3 DNA sequence: TGCGCCAGCAGACTAGCGGGAGGGCCGGAGACCCAGTACTTC.